This T cell receptor (beta chain) appears in the sequencing data of a study of early T cells in non-severe SARS-CoV-2 infection (dated by TCRdb to the early 2020s). For the wider study: Bulk RNA from unsorted whole blood was used for TCR sequencing, so alpha and beta chains could not be paired.

General conclusions and limits of the study: VDJdb matching was skewed toward anti-spike CD8 responses and likely underestimated virus-specific expansions by missing private and CD4 specificities.

Libraries came from 5' RACE. TCRdb lists the instrument as NextSeq 500. In the TCR library protocol, unique molecular identifiers were attached to individual cDNA molecules to correct for PCR bias and sequencing error. Both TCR alpha and beta chains were sequenced, and tight co-correlation was observed between alpha and beta sequence abundances in each sample. In the source study's methods: Decombinator V4 was used to perform V gene, J gene and CDR3 annotation of TCR sequences. Expanded TCRs were defined as changing significantly between any two time points under a Poisson model with p below 0.0001. TCR abundances were normalised to the total number of TCRs sequenced per sample and were expressed as counts per million. TRAV1-2 paired with TRAJ12, TRAJ20 or TRAJ33 defined MAIT TCRs, while TRAV10 paired with TRAJ18 defined iNKT TCRs. A search of VDJdb, accessed on 1 November 2021, was run for TCRs annotated to CMV, EBV and SARS-CoV-2, with TCRs annotated for multiple antigens excluded. TCRdb cleaned the public reads at Q25 with fastp, built clones with MiXCR and kept in-frame beta chains. Every CDR3 protein is listed once, alongside the most common genes and DNA of its rows. TCRdb, not the original authors, processed these V and J calls. This sample has approximately 45,000 distinct CDR3 sequences in its table, and around 6% of those were observed once. Jointly, the top ten make up roughly 12% of the sample.

Taken from cysteine to phenylalanine, the CDR3 has 14 residues. The kept DNA is CDR3 alone, 42 bases in frame from the first base. CDR1 LNHDA and CDR2 SQIVND were looked up in the germline V gene (reference sequence). Trimming at the junction amounts to 6 bases on V and 1 base on J, and the germline ends lie 10 bases apart. As regards this clonotype: Its target antigen remains unknown. Per-base qualities were not stored, and no clone one base away is much larger.

A case-control design nested within a healthcare worker cohort in London, UK, was used, with weekly nasopharyngeal swab PCR tests and blood sampling performed. Healthcare workers were recruited during the week of the UK lockdown, between 23 and 31 March 2020, and followed weekly for up to roughly 15 weeks. Sequencing was carried out using whole blood. Here the chain combines TRBV19 and TRBJ1-5; matching of 5 bases hints at TRBD1 as the D gene. The TCR was taken from an adult who was a healthcare worker with PCR-confirmed SARS-CoV-2 infection or an uninfected control (not recorded which). The DNA reads as follows: TGTGCCAGTAGCGGACACCAAAGCAATCAGCCCCAGCATTTT. Its protein product is CASSGHQSNQPQHF.